This T cell receptor beta chain comes out of a study of T cell responses to AZD1222 COVID-19 vaccine. Trimming removed 2 bases from V and 5 bases from J; junction bases left unmatched: 10. This CDR3 is 16 amino acids long. Germline V lookup: CDR1 MNHEY, CDR2 SVGAGI. Measured with immunoSEQ multiplex PCR; TCRdb has only the in-frame clones, and not every one. The repertoire holds about 96,000 clones, with about 88% as singletons. The TCR comes from an adult in good health. The chain recombines TRBV6-5 with TRBJ2-7, with 9 bases fitting TRBD1. The material sequenced was peripheral blood, taken on day 0 of AZD1222 vaccination. The DNA for the CDR3 is TGTGCCAGCAGTTACCCAGTTGGGGACAGGGCGAACGAGCAGTACTTC. It yields the protein CASSYPVGDRANEQYF.